This is a list of T cell receptor beta chains from one sample in a study of graft-versus-host responses after intestinal transplantation. Sequencing used immunoSEQ multiplex PCR; TCRdb keeps in-frame clones, though not all of them. Among about 54,000 clones listed, 91% were seen once. The sample in question was PBMCs, obtained roughly 95 weeks after intestinal transplant. The source of these receptors is a human patient who received an intestinal transplant, so some T cells may come from the graft donor. Both conserved end residues are part of each CDR3. The D gene is left open where the match is weak. The size entry is marked missing in some rows and otherwise reads once, few, many or a size class.

D: NA; J: TRBJ1-1; size: NA; V: TRBV6-6; DNA: TGTGCCAGCTTAGGCACTGAAGCTTTCTTT; CDR3: CASLGTEAFF
D: NA; J: TRBJ2-3; size: once; V: TRBV29-1; DNA: TGCAGCGTTGGTTCTGCGGGCACAGATACGCAGTATTTT; CDR3: CSVGSAGTDTQYF
D: TRBD1; J: TRBJ2-7; size: NA; V: TRBV10-3; DNA: TGTGCCACCTCCGGGACAGGGGGTCCCTACGAGCAGTACTTC; CDR3: CATSGTGGPYEQYF
D: NA; J: TRBJ1-1; size: NA; V: TRBV5-6; DNA: TGTGCCAGCGCTCAGACGGTGAACACTGAAGCTTTCTTT; CDR3: CASAQTVNTEAFF
D: TRBD1; J: TRBJ1-6; size: NA; V: TRBV19; DNA: TGTGCCAGTAGTATAACAGGGGGTCGGACAATGTCTAATTCACCCCTCCACTTT; CDR3: CASSITGGRTMSNSPLHF
D: NA; J: TRBJ2-1; size: NA; V: TRBV5-4; DNA: TGTGCCAGCAGCTTGGGGGCGGGGCAAAGCTCCTACAATGAGCAGTTCTTC; CDR3: CASSLGAGQSSYNEQFF
D: NA; J: TRBJ1-1; size: NA; V: TRBV6-4; DNA: TGTGCCAGCAGCGAAACAGGGTCGAACACTGAAGCTTTCTTT; CDR3: CASSETGSNTEAFF
D: NA; J: TRBJ1-2; size: NA; V: TRBV29-1; DNA: TGCAGCGTTTACCTTTACAGGGAGAACTATGGCTACACCTTC; CDR3: CSVYLYRENYGYTF
D: NA; J: TRBJ2-3; size: NA; V: TRBV5-5; DNA: TGTGCCAGCAGCTTGGGGGGCGGGGACACCACAGATACGCAGTATTTT; CDR3: CASSLGGGDTTDTQYF
D: NA; J: TRBJ1-4; size: NA; V: TRBV18; DNA: TGTGCCAGCTCACCACGGGTCAGTCAAGGGGAAAAACTGTTTTTT; CDR3: CASSPRVSQGEKLFF
D: NA; J: TRBJ2-2; size: NA; V: TRBV11-2; DNA: TGTGCCAGCGGGCAGGGTGGATCTAAGACGAACACCGGGGAGCTGTTTTTT; CDR3: CASGQGGSKTNTGELFF
D: TRBD2; J: TRBJ2-2; size: NA; V: TRBV6-5; DNA: TGTGCCAGCAGTTTAGCGGGGGGGCGCACCGGGGAGCTGTTTTTT; CDR3: CASSLAGGRTGELFF
D: NA; J: TRBJ1-6; size: NA; V: TRBV27; DNA: TGTGCCAGCAGCGGCAGGCGGGCAGGAGGTAATTCACCCCTCCACTTT; CDR3: CASSGRRAGGNSPLHF
D: TRBD2; J: TRBJ2-3; size: NA; V: TRBV9; DNA: TGTGCCAGCAGCGTAGATCCTAGCGGGGGGGCGGTTATTTCAGATACGCAGTATTTT; CDR3: CASSVDPSGGAVISDTQYF
D: NA; J: TRBJ1-4; size: NA; V: TRBV12-1; DNA: TGTGCCAGCAGCGCTGACAGGGCCCCGACTAATGAAAAACTGTTTTTT; CDR3: CASSADRAPTNEKLFF
D: TRBD1; J: TRBJ2-3; size: once; V: TRBV5-4; DNA: TGTGCCAGCAGCCCGACAGGGGCCACAGATACGCAGTATTTT; CDR3: CASSPTGATDTQYF
D: NA; J: TRBJ2-7; size: NA; V: TRBV2; DNA: TGTGCCAGCAGTGGTCCAGTGGTACACGAGCAGTACTTC; CDR3: CASSGPVVHEQYF
D: NA; J: TRBJ2-2; size: NA; V: TRBV13; DNA: TGTGCCAGCAGCCCCGGGGACACGAGCACTTCCGGGGAGCTGTTTTTT; CDR3: CASSPGDTSTSGELFF
D: TRBD1; J: TRBJ1-3; size: NA; V: TRBV19; DNA: TGTGCCAGTAGCCCACTCTCAGGGACAGGACCTGGAAACACCATATATTTT; CDR3: CASSPLSGTGPGNTIYF
D: TRBD2; J: TRBJ2-5; size: NA; V: TRBV10-1; DNA: TGCGCCAGCAGTGAAGGTAGGCGGGGGGGCCCGGAGACCCAGTACTTC; CDR3: CASSEGRRGGPETQYF
D: NA; J: TRBJ2-3; size: NA; V: TRBV10-2; DNA: TGCGCCAGCAGTGAAAAGAGGTTAATGCTGGGCACAGATACGCAGTATTTT; CDR3: CASSEKRLMLGTDTQYF
D: NA; J: TRBJ2-3; size: NA; V: TRBV27; DNA: TGTGCCAGCAGTAGACTGTATACTAGCACAGATACGCAGTATTTT; CDR3: CASSRLYTSTDTQYF
D: TRBD1; J: TRBJ2-3; size: NA; V: TRBV2; DNA: TGTGCCAGCAGAGAGACAGGGGGCTCGGGTACGCAGTATTTT; CDR3: CASRETGGSGTQYF
D: TRBD1; J: TRBJ1-1; size: NA; V: TRBV4-1; DNA: TGCGCCAGCAGCCAGGAGGGACAGCTTAACACTGAAGCTTTCTTT; CDR3: CASSQEGQLNTEAFF